A selection of T cell receptor beta chains follows, all from one sample in a study of blood T cell repertoires in COVID-19. Only in-frame clones appear in the TCRdb table, and some are missing; sequencing was by immunoSEQ multiplex PCR. The sample carries roughly 130,000 clones, almost 85% recorded once. The sample taken for sequencing was peripheral blood. These receptors all come from a woman under 40 who had recovered from COVID-19. The CDR3 runs from the conserved cysteine through the conserved F or W. A D gene is named only where the DNA matches it firmly. Only part of the rows carry a size: once, few, many, or a class if the clone is expanded.

clone_size	v_call	d_call	j_call	cdr3_aa	cdr3_nt
.	TRBV2	TRBD1	TRBJ1-1	CARSNAQGGNTEAFF	TGTGCCAGATCTAATGCACAGGGGGGGAACACTGAAGCTTTCTTT
.	TRBV15	.	TRBJ1-5	CATSPTTGLGNQPQHF	TGTGCCACCAGTCCTACAACAGGGCTCGGCAATCAGCCCCAGCATTTT
.	TRBV27	.	TRBJ2-2	CASSLLSGRLENTGELFF	TGTGCCAGCAGTTTACTTTCAGGGCGACTCGAGAACACCGGGGAGCTGTTTTTT
.	TRBV19	.	TRBJ1-6	CASKVGGPSPLHF	TGTGCCAGTAAGGTAGGGGGACCTTCACCCCTCCACTTT
.	TRBV2	.	TRBJ1-5	CASSPEGGIFYDQPQHF	TGTGCCAGCAGTCCCGAGGGTGGGATCTTTTACGATCAGCCCCAGCATTTT
once	TRBV6-1	.	TRBJ2-7	CASSEGTSKYEQYF	TGTGCCAGCAGTGAAGGAACTAGCAAGTACGAGCAGTACTTC
.	TRBV20-1	.	TRBJ2-2	CSASFEGGYTGELFF	TGCAGTGCTAGTTTTGAGGGGGGGTACACCGGGGAGCTGTTTTTT
.	TRBV5-4	.	TRBJ1-1	CASSARTAEAFF	TGTGCCAGCAGCGCACGGACTGCTGAAGCTTTCTTT
.	TRBV19	.	TRBJ1-6	CASSPGNSPLHF	TGTGCCAGTAGTCCGGGGAATTCACCCCTCCACTTT
few	TRBV7-8	.	TRBJ1-2	CASSPQTDSYGYTF	TGTGCCAGCAGCCCCCAAACCGACAGCTATGGCTACACCTTC
.	TRBV11-2	.	TRBJ1-5	CASSPGGRGDQPQHF	TGTGCCAGCAGCCCGGGGGGGAGGGGCGATCAGCCCCAGCATTTT
.	TRBV9	.	TRBJ1-1	CASSAHSNTEAFF	TGTGCCAGCAGCGCTCACTCGAACACTGAAGCTTTCTTT
.	TRBV2	TRBD1	TRBJ1-5	CASSDRGRQPQHF	TGTGCCAGCAGTGACAGGGGGCGGCAGCCCCAGCATTTT
.	TRBV5-6	.	TRBJ1-4	CASSSRLRGQEKLFF	TGTGCCAGCAGCAGCCGGTTGCGGGGTCAGGAAAAACTGTTTTTT
.	TRBV4-2	.	TRBJ1-2	CASSQSTGFYGYTF	TGTGCCAGCAGCCAATCTACAGGGTTCTATGGCTACACCTTC
.	TRBV2	TRBD2	TRBJ2-2	CASRGSGSNTGELFF	TGTGCCAGCAGGGGAAGCGGGAGTAACACCGGGGAGCTGTTTTTT
.	TRBV20-1	TRBD1	TRBJ2-7	CSASRDRTLLGEQYF	TGCAGTGCTAGTCGGGACAGGACGCTATTGGGCGAGCAGTACTTC
.	TRBV30	.	TRBJ2-7	CAWSSTGKAYEQYF	TGTGCCTGGAGTAGTACAGGAAAGGCCTACGAGCAGTACTTC
.	TRBV19	.	TRBJ1-1	CASSWALGTEAFF	TGTGCCAGTAGTTGGGCCCTGGGCACTGAAGCTTTCTTT
.	TRBV5-8	.	TRBJ1-1	CASIGSERAAFF	TGTGCCAGCATCGGGTCAGAGCGAGCAGCTTTCTTT
.	TRBV11-2	.	TRBJ1-3	CASRDSQVGSGNTIYF	TGTGCCAGCAGGGACTCCCAGGTGGGCTCTGGAAACACCATATATTTT
.	TRBV19	.	TRBJ1-3	CASSIKSSSSGNTIYF	TGTGCCAGTAGTATCAAGTCTAGTTCCTCTGGAAACACCATATATTTT
.	TRBV19	TRBD1	TRBJ1-4	CASSITGTGLEKLFF	TGTGCCAGTAGTATAACAGGGACAGGATTGGAGAAACTGTTTTTT
few	TRBV5-5	.	TRBJ2-2	CASRRMVGELFF	TGTGCCAGCAGGAGGATGGTCGGGGAGCTGTTTTTT
.	TRBV24-1	.	TRBJ2-3	CATSDGRADTQYF	TGTGCCACCAGTGATGGGCGGGCGGATACGCAGTATTTT
few	TRBV11-3	.	TRBJ1-3	CASSLEQSPGNTIYF	TGTGCCAGCAGCTTAGAACAGTCGCCTGGAAACACCATATATTTT
.	TRBV5-1	TRBD1	TRBJ2-7	CASSQDRSSYEQYF	TGCGCCAGCAGTCAGGACAGGTCGTCCTACGAGCAGTACTTC
.	TRBV19	.	TRBJ2-1	CASNPGGTYNEQFF	TGTGCCAGTAACCCCGGCGGCACGTACAATGAGCAGTTCTTC
.	TRBV4-1	TRBD1	TRBJ1-4	CASSQHRGRDGEKLFF	TGCGCCAGCAGCCAACACAGGGGGCGGGACGGGGAAAAACTGTTTTTT
few	TRBV7-9	TRBD1	TRBJ1-5	CASSLTDRDSNQPQHF	TGTGCCAGCAGCTTAACCGACAGGGATAGCAATCAGCCCCAGCATTTT
.	TRBV6-5	TRBD1	TRBJ2-7	CASSPGTGPNEQYF	TGTGCCAGCAGCCCCGGGACAGGGCCTAACGAGCAGTACTTC
.	TRBV10-3	TRBD1	TRBJ1-1	CAISEGTGVNTEAFF	TGTGCCATCAGTGAGGGGACAGGGGTGAACACTGAAGCTTTCTTT
.	TRBV5-1	TRBD1	TRBJ1-2	CASSPLWTGPKDGYTF	TGCGCCAGCAGCCCTCTCTGGACAGGTCCTAAGGATGGCTACACCTTC